This T cell receptor beta chain emerged from a study of Ad26.COV2.S vaccination and SARS-CoV-2 variants. On the study more broadly: Once, or twice with 56 days between doses, Ad26.COV2.S was given intramuscularly.

The length of the CDR3 is 16 residues. Germline trimming cut 5 bases from V and 2 bases from J; bases unmatched to any gene: 8. Looked up from germline, CDR1 is SGHRS and CDR2 is YFSETQ. Treatment: about 20 received Ad26.COV2.S at low or high dose, single or two shots; five or six received placebo; per-sample allocation not given. Following the first vaccine or placebo injection, samples were taken on day 63. The repertoire was sequenced with immunoSEQ multiplex PCR; TCRdb's copy has only in-frame clones and lacks some. This repertoire shows about 390,000 clones, 92% found once; its top ten account for about 1.7%. Overall study findings and caveats: From the TCR breadth and depth analyses, total T cell responses may have been underestimated. Post-vaccination breadth of spike-specific CD8+ and CD4+ T cell responses was reportedly substantial.

About this clone itself: Its antigen is unidentified.

This TCR derives from a person aged 18-60 years who received the Ad26.COV2.S COVID-19 vaccine or a placebo. V usage is TRBV5-1 and J usage is TRBJ2-1; 9 nucleotides match TRBD2. This sample comprised peripheral blood, obtained in a trial of Ad26.COV2.S vaccine versus placebo. The CDR3 is CASRPAGGGAYNEQFF. As DNA, the CDR3 is TGCGCCAGCAGACCGGCGGGCGGGGGGGCCTACAATGAGCAGTTCTTC.